This TCR beta chain derives from a study of control samples from healthy donors and cancer patients. Repertoires were generated with immunoSEQ multiplex PCR, while TCRdb's copy carries only in-frame clones and drops some. In the table there are 140,000 or so clones, more than 85% of which are singletons. Germline CDR1 SGHNT, CDR2 YYREEE (reference sequence). The V and J ends lost 4 bases and 1 base, in that order; junction bases with no gene match: 7. This CDR3 spans 16 amino acids. The sequence was collected from a man in his thirties or forties in good health. The V and J genes are TRBV5-4 and TRBJ2-2, with 7 bases aligning to TRBD2. Sequencing used blood. The CDR3 is CASSVLGGGNTGELFF. The CDR3 nucleotides read TGTGCCAGCAGCGTCCTAGGCGGGGGGAACACCGGGGAGCTGTTTTTT.